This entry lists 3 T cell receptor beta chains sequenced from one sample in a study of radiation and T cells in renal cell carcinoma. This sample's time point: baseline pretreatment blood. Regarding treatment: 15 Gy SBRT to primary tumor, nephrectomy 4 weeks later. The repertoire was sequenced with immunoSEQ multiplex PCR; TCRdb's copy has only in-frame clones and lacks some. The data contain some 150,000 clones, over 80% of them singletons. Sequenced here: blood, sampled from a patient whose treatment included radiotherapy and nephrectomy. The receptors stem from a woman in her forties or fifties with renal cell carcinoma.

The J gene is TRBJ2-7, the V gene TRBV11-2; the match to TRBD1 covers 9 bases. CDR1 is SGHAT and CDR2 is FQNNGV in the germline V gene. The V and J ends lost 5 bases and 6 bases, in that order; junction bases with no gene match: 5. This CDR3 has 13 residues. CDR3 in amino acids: CASSLGQGSEQYF. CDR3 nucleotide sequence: TGTGCCAGCAGCCTGGGACAGGGATCCGAGCAGTACTTC.

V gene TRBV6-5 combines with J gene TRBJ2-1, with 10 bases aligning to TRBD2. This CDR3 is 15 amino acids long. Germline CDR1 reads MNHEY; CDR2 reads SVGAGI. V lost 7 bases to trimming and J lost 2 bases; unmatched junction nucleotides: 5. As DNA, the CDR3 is TGTGCCAGCACCCGGACTAGCGGACCCTACAATGAGCAGTTCTTC. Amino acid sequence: CASTRTSGPYNEQFF.

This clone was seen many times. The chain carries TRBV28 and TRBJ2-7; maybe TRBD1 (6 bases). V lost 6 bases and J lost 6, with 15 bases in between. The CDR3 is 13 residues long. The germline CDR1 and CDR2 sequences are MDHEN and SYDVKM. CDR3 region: CASRVGTPREQYF. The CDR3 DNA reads TGTGCCAGCAGAGTCGGGACACCCCGCGAGCAGTACTTC.